This is a list of T cell receptor beta chains from one sample in a study of CD8 T cells in Susac syndrome. TCRdb used MiXCR to reprocess the immunoSEQ multiplex PCR reads, holding one entry per CDR3 protein. In the table there are around 170,000 distinct CDR3 sequences, around 96% of which are singletons. Sequenced input: CD8+ T cells from PBMCs. The receptors were gathered from a human donor with multiple sclerosis. CDR3s include the opening cysteine and the closing phenylalanine or tryptophan. Size tells how often a clone was seen (once, few, many) or the class of an expanded clone, and some rows leave it out.

v_call: TRBV19; j_call: TRBJ1-1; clone_size: -; cdr3_aa: CASSLHTEAFF
v_call: TRBV5-1; j_call: TRBJ2-5; clone_size: once; cdr3_aa: CASSLGQIQETQYF
v_call: TRBV19; j_call: TRBJ2-7; clone_size: -; cdr3_aa: CASSPVGTSYEQYF
v_call: TRBV20-1; j_call: TRBJ2-5; clone_size: -; cdr3_aa: CSARQGLLQTQYF
v_call: TRBV14; j_call: TRBJ2-7; clone_size: -; cdr3_aa: CASSPFVDYEQYF
v_call: TRBV20-1; j_call: TRBJ2-7; clone_size: -; cdr3_aa: CSADDRGTSYEQYF
v_call: TRBV24-1; j_call: TRBJ2-6; clone_size: -; cdr3_aa: CATSEGRGFGANVLTF
v_call: TRBV28; j_call: TRBJ2-7; clone_size: -; cdr3_aa: CASSSGRAYEQYF
v_call: TRBV11-2; j_call: TRBJ2-7; clone_size: -; cdr3_aa: CASSLGIGYEQYF
v_call: TRBV6-2/TRBV6-3; j_call: TRBJ2-5; clone_size: -; cdr3_aa: CASSGTSAYQETQYF
v_call: TRBV27; j_call: TRBJ1-1; clone_size: -; cdr3_aa: CASIPWGGTEAFF
v_call: TRBV4-1; j_call: TRBJ2-3; clone_size: -; cdr3_aa: CASSQEESSGRTQYF
v_call: TRBV20-1; j_call: TRBJ2-2; clone_size: -; cdr3_aa: CSARFPQGAGTGELFF
v_call: TRBV9; j_call: TRBJ2-7; clone_size: -; cdr3_aa: CASSVEAGVNYEQYF
v_call: TRBV12-3/TRBV12-4; j_call: TRBJ1-5; clone_size: -; cdr3_aa: CASSWRGNQPQHF
v_call: TRBV7-9; j_call: TRBJ2-7; clone_size: -; cdr3_aa: CASSTQGPVRYEQYF
v_call: TRBV3-1; j_call: TRBJ1-1; clone_size: -; cdr3_aa: CASSQIYRGTTEAFF
v_call: TRBV19; j_call: TRBJ2-7; clone_size: -; cdr3_aa: CASSPAPGGHEQYF
v_call: TRBV19; j_call: TRBJ2-1; clone_size: -; cdr3_aa: CASSIGLGGDEQFF
v_call: TRBV18; j_call: TRBJ2-1; clone_size: -; cdr3_aa: CASSPTGGEQFF
v_call: TRBV19; j_call: TRBJ2-7; clone_size: -; cdr3_aa: CASSILGRPHDYEQYF